The 4 T cell receptor beta chains given below trace back to one sample, sequenced in a study of blood T cell repertoires in COVID-19. TCRdb's copy holds only in-frame clones and misses some; the assay was immunoSEQ multiplex PCR. The table lists about 220,000 clones, 80% to 85% of them singletons, with around 3.1% in the top ten. Sequencing input: peripheral blood. These receptors all come from a woman aged 25 to 39 who had recovered from COVID-19.

The V and J genes are TRBV11-3 and TRBJ2-1; tentative D call: TRBD2 (6 bases). The germline CDR1 and CDR2 sequences are SGHNT and YENEEA. The CDR3 is made up of 15 amino acids. Trimming stripped 3 bases from V and 4 bases from J, with 13 bases between. The CDR3, as DNA: TGTGCCAGCAGCTTGAGGGGAGGAGGGTACAATGAGCAGTTCTTC. Translated: CASSLRGGGYNEQFF.

Ten or more counts support this clone. The chain employs TRBV29-1 and TRBJ1-1; weak D call: TRBD1 (6 bases). Trimming cost V 6 bases and J 3 bases, with 11 bases left between them. Per the germline V gene, CDR1 is SQVTM and CDR2 is ANQGSEA. The CDR3 consists of 12 residues. The CDR3 DNA reads as TGCAGCGTCCAGGGGTTAGACACTGAAGCTTTCTTT. Protein sequence: CSVQGLDTEAFF.

The chain combines TRBV5-4 with TRBJ1-3; no reliable D call. The V end was cut by 4 bases, the J end by 0 bases, with 14 bases between. CDR1 SGHNT and CDR2 YYREEE come from the germline V gene (reference sequence). The CDR3 has 16 residues. CDR3 protein: CASSTTVALSGNTIYF. CDR3 in DNA: TGTGCCAGCAGCACAACAGTTGCCCTCTCTGGAAACACCATATATTTT.

With respect to this clone: This could be a read error, since a much larger clone is one nucleotide away. The rearrangement uses TRBV27 and TRBJ2-2; 7 positions match TRBD1. This CDR3 has 15 amino acids. V lost 2 bases, J lost 0 bases, and 0 bases stayed unmatched. Germline V gene lookup returns CDR1 MNHEY and CDR2 SMNVEV (reference sequence). CDR3 nucleotide sequence: TGTGCCAGCAGTTTACAGGGGGCGAACACCGGGGAGCTGTTTTTT. Amino acid sequence: CASSLQGANTGELFF.